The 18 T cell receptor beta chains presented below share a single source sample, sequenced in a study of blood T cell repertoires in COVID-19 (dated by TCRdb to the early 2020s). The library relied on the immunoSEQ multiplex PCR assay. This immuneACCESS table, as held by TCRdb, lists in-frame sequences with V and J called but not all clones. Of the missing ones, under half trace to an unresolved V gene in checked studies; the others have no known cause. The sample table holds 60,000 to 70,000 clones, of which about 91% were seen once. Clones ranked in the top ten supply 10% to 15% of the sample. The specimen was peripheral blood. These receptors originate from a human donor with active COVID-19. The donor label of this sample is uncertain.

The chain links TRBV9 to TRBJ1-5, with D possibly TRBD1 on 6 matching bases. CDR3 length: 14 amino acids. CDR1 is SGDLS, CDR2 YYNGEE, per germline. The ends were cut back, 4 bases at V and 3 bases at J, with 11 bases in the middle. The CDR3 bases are TGTGCCAGCAGCCCACAGGGAGTCAATCAGCCCCAGCATTTT. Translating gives CASSPQGVNQPQHF.

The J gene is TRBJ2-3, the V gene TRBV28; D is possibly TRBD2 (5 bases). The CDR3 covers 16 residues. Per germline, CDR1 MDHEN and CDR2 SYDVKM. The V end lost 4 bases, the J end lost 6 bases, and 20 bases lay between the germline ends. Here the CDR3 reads CASSSPGGGRGDTQYF. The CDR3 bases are TGTGCCAGCAGTTCCCCAGGTGGCGGGCGTGGCGATACGCAGTATTTT.

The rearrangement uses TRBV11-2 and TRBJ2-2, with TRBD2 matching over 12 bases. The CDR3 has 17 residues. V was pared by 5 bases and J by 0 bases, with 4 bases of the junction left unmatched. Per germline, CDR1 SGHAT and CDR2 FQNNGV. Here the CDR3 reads CASSIRLAGANTGELFF. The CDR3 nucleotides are TGTGCCAGCAGCATCAGACTAGCGGGGGCGAACACCGGGGAGCTGTTTTTT.

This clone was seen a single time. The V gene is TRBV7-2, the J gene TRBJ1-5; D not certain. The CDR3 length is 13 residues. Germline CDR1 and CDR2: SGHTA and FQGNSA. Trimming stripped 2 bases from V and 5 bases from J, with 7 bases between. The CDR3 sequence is CASSLQRDQPQHF. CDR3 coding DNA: TGTGCCAGCAGCTTACAGCGAGATCAGCCCCAGCATTTT.

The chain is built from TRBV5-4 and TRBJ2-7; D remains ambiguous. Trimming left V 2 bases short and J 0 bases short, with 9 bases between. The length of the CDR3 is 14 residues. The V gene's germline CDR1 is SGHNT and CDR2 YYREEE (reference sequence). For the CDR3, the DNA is TGTGCCAGCAGCTTTCACGAGAGCTCCTACGAGCAGTACTTC. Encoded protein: CASSFHESSYEQYF.

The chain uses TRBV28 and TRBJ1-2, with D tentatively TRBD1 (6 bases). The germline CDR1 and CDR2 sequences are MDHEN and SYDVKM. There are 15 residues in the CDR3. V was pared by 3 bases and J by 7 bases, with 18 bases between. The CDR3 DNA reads TGTGCCAGCAGTTTCATCTTACAGGGTACTCGTGGCTACACCTTC. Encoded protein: CASSFILQGTRGYTF.

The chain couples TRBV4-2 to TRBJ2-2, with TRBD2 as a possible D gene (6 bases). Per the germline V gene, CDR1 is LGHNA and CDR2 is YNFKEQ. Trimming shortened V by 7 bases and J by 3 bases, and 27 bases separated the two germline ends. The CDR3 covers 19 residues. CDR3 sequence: CASTIAGFRERVDTGELFF. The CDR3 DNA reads TGTGCCAGCACCATCGCGGGTTTCCGGGAGAGAGTGGACACCGGGGAGCTGTTTTTT.

The CDR3 protein is CASRDRTGPEAFF. CDR3 DNA: TGTGCCAGCAGGGACAGGACGGGACCTGAAGCTTTCTTT. The V call is TRBV27, the J call TRBJ1-1; TRBD1 agrees at 7 bases. J was trimmed by 6 bases and V by 6 bases; bases with no gene match: 7. This CDR3 contains 13 residues. Germline CDR1 reads MNHEY; CDR2 reads SMNVEV (reference sequence).

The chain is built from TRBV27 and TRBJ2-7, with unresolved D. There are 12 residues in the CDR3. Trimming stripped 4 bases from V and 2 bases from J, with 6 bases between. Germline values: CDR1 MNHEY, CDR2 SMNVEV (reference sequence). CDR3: CASSSYTYEQYF. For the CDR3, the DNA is TGTGCCAGCAGTTCGTACACCTACGAGCAGTACTTC.

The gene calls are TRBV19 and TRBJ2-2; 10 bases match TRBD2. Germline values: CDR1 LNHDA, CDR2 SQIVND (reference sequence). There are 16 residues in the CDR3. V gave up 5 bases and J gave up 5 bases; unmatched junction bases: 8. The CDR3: CASSLTSGTWTGELFF. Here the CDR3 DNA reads TGTGCCAGTAGTTTAACTAGCGGGACGTGGACCGGGGAGCTGTTTTTT.

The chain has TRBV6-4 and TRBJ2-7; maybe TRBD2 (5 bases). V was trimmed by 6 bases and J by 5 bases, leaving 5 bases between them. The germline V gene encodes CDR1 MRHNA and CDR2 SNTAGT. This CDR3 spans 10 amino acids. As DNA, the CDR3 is TGTGCCAGCAGGAGGGACGAGCAGTACTTC. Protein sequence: CASRRDEQYF.

As DNA, the CDR3 is TGCAGCGTTGGTATGGGCCGAGCCTACGAGCAGTACTTC. Protein sequence: CSVGMGRAYEQYF. This chain uses TRBV29-1 with TRBJ2-7, with D uncertain. Trimming took off 4 bases at V and 2 bases at J, with 12 bases between the two ends. This CDR3 spans 13 amino acids. CDR1 is SQVTM, CDR2 ANQGSEA, per germline.

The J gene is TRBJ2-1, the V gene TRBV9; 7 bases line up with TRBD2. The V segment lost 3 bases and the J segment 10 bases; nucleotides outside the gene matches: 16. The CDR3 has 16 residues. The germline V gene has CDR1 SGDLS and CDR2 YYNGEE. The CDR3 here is CASSARTGGGPSEQFF. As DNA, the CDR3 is TGTGCCAGCAGCGCCCGCACTGGGGGAGGGCCCAGCGAGCAGTTCTTC.

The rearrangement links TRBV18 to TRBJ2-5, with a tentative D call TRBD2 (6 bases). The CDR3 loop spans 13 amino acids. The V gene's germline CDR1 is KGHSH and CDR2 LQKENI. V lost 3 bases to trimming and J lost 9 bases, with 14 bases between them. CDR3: CASSPGTREAQYF. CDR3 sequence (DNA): TGTGCCAGCTCACCCGGGACGAGGGAGGCCCAGTACTTC.

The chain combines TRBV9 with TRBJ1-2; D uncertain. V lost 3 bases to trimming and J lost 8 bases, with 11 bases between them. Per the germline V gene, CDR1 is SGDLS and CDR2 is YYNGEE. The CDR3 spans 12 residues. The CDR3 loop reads CASSGTLWGYTF. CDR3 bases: TGTGCCAGCAGCGGAACTCTTTGGGGCTACACCTTC.

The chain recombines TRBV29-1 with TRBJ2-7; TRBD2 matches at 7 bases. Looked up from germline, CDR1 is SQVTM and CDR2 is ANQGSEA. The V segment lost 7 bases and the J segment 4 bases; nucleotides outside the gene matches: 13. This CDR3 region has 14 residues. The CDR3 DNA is TGCAGCGCCGGGATAGTGGGGAGGGAGTACGAGCAGTACTTC. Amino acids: CSAGIVGREYEQYF.

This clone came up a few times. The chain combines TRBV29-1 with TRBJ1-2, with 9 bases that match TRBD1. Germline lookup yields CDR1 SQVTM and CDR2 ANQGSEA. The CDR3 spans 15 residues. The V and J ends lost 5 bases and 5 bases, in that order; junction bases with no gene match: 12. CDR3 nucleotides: TGCAGCGTTTCGACAGGGGGATCGTCAGGGTATGGCTACACCTTC. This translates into CSVSTGGSSGYGYTF.

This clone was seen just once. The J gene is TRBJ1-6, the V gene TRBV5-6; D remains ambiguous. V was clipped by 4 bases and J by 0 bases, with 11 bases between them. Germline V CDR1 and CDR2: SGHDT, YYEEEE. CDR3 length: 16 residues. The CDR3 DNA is TGTGCCAGCAGCCGGGGTTCAGGCTCCTATAATTCACCCCTCCACTTT. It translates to CASSRGSGSYNSPLHF.